Below, 10 T cell receptor beta chains from the same sample are listed, as sequenced in a study of T cell responses to AZD1222 COVID-19 vaccine. Clones were read by immunoSEQ multiplex PCR, and TCRdb kept only the in-frame ones, dropping some. The sample lists 75,000 to 90,000 clones, over 75% seen once, with roughly 3.1% in the top ten. This specimen consisted of peripheral blood, obtained 28 days after the second AZD1222 dose. These receptors came from an adult who received the AZD1222 COVID-19 vaccine.

CDR3 sequence reads: CASSPTSNTEAFF. As DNA, the CDR3 is TGTGCCAGCAGCCCCACTTCGAACACTGAAGCTTTCTTT. The chain uses TRBV27 and TRBJ1-1, with no clear D. Trimming took off 6 bases at V and 1 base at J, with 9 bases between the two ends. CDR1 and CDR2 (germline): MNHEY, SMNVEV (reference sequence). The CDR3 runs 13 residues.

V gene TRBV29-1 combines with J gene TRBJ1-4, with D unclear. The V gene lost 3 bases and the J gene lost 0 bases, with 23 bases spanning the gap. This CDR3 region has 19 residues. Germline V gene data show CDR1 as SQVTM and CDR2 as ANQGSEA. CDR3 loop: CSVEIQSYRPPTTNEKLFF. CDR3 DNA: TGCAGCGTTGAGATACAATCGTATCGCCCTCCAACAACTAATGAAAAACTGTTTTTT.

The CDR3 sequence is CASSLGEQGGSYEQYF. The CDR3 bases are TGTGCCAGCAGCTTAGGGGAACAGGGGGGTTCCTACGAGCAGTACTTC. The chain uses TRBV11-3 and TRBJ2-7, with 8 bases fitting TRBD1. In germline, CDR1 is SGHNT, CDR2 YENEEA. Trimming removed 1 base from V and 1 base from J; junction bases left unmatched: 6. The CDR3 has 16 amino acids. Complete variable domain (other parts from reference TRBV11-3 and TRBJ2-7): EAGVVQSPRYKIIEKKQPVAFWCNPISGHNTLYWYLQNLGQGPELLIRYENEEAVDDSQLPKDRFSAERLKGVDSTLKIQPAELGDSAVYLCASSLGEQGGSYEQYFGPGTRLTVT.

This chain connects TRBV28 to TRBJ2-7; D is perhaps TRBD1 or TRBD2 (5 bases each). Germline CDR1 is MDHEN and CDR2 is SYDVKM. Trimming cost V 5 bases and J 6 bases, with 17 bases left between them. The length of the CDR3 is 14 residues. CDR3 in amino acids: CASSQVGLASEQYF. The CDR3, as DNA: TGTGCCAGCAGTCAAGTGGGGCTAGCATCCGAGCAGTACTTC.

The chain carries TRBV7-8 and TRBJ2-7, with TRBD2 identical over 11 bases. Germline V gives CDR1 SGHVS, CDR2 FQNEAQ. The CDR3 is 15 residues long. Germline trimming cut 1 base from V and 7 bases from J; bases unmatched to any gene: 6. CDR3 sequence: CASSLELAGAGEQYF. In DNA form, the CDR3 reads TGTGCCAGCAGCTTAGAACTAGCGGGAGCAGGTGAGCAGTACTTC.

The chain uses TRBV10-1 and TRBJ1-2; D is possibly TRBD1 (5 bases). The CDR3 totals 13 residues. The germline V gene encodes CDR1 WNHNN and CDR2 SYGVQD (reference sequence). V lost 3 bases, J lost 8 bases, and 13 bases lay in between. CDR3 protein: CASSEMTERGYTF. As DNA, the CDR3 is TGCGCCAGCAGTGAAATGACAGAAAGAGGCTACACCTTC.

In its sample, this clone was seen once. This chain links TRBV7-9 with TRBJ1-5; a weak D match, TRBD1 (6 bases). The V and J ends lost 5 bases and 7 bases respectively, with 12 bases between them. Germline V lookup: CDR1 SEHNR, CDR2 FQNEAQ (reference sequence). The CDR3 has 13 amino acids. DNA for the CDR3: TGTGCCAGCAGCCCAGGGGAAATGCAGCCCCAGCATTTT. It specifies CASSPGEMQPQHF.

The J gene is TRBJ2-5, the V gene TRBV20-1; D ambiguous. The CDR3 covers 11 residues. The V gene lost 3 bases and the J gene lost 2 bases, with 4 bases spanning the gap. Germline CDR1 and CDR2: DFQATT and SNEGSKA (reference sequence). CDR3 DNA: TGCAGTGCTAGCGGGCAAGAGACCCAGTACTTC. Its protein product is CSASGQETQYF.

This clone was detected once. The chain employs TRBV28 and TRBJ1-2; D is unresolved. This CDR3 has 13 amino acids. The germline V and J ends were trimmed by 3 bases and 2 bases, with 7 bases remaining between them. Germline V CDR1 and CDR2: MDHEN, SYDVKM. The DNA for the CDR3 is TGTGCCAGCAGTTTCGGCAGGAACTATGGCTACACCTTC. Protein product: CASSFGRNYGYTF.

This chain connects TRBV6-5 to TRBJ1-5; D gene unclear. Germline CDR1 and CDR2: MNHEY and SVGAGI. The CDR3 has 14 residues. Trimming removed 4 bases at V and 1 base at J, with 8 bases between. CDR3 DNA sequence: TGTGCCAGCAGTTCTACAGCGAGCAATCAGCCCCAGCATTTT. Protein: CASSSTASNQPQHF.